This passage covers 21 T cell receptor beta chains from one sample sequenced in a study of blood T cells in healthy people across ages. The second PCR ran about 6 to 12 cycles with a sample-barcoded 5' primer and J-beta primers. One entry per CDR3 protein, called by TCRdb with MiXCR from the 5' RACE reads. The sample shows nearly 800,000 distinct CDR3 sequences, 56% of them seen only once. The sequencing sample was made of blood. All receptors derive from a man aged 35 to 55 in good health.

J is TRBJ1-1 and V is TRBV28; a possible D gene is TRBD1 (5 bases). The V gene lost 4 bases and the J gene lost 10 bases, with 25 bases spanning the gap. CDR1 MDHEN and CDR2 SYDVKM come from the germline V gene. CDR3 length: 16 amino acids. As DNA, the CDR3 is TGTGCCAGCAGTTCCCCCAGCAGGGTGATTGCGCTAGGAGCTTTCTTT. Translating gives CASSSPSRVIALGAFF.

The gene calls are TRBV9 and TRBJ1-2; perhaps TRBD1 as D (6 bases). V lost 3 bases, J lost 4 bases, and 25 bases lay in between. CDR1 SGDLS and CDR2 YYNGEE come from the germline V gene. The CDR3 is made up of 18 amino acids. This CDR3 is CASSAEILDGGLGYGYTF. The CDR3 bases are TGTGCCAGCAGCGCTGAAATATTGGATGGGGGGCTCGGCTATGGCTACACCTTC.

Concerning this clonotype itself: A single base separates this from a much larger clone, so it may be a read error. The chain employs TRBV24-1 and TRBJ1-5; D ambiguous. The CDR3 length is 13 residues. Germline CDR1 KGHDR, CDR2 SFDVKD. V shed 5 bases and J shed 4 bases, with 8 bases lying between them. CDR3 loop: CATSVGPNQPQHF. The CDR3 DNA sequence: TGTGCCACCAGTGTCGGACCTAATCAGCCCCAGCATTTT.

The table lists this clonotype with a few counts. The chain is built from TRBV5-1 and TRBJ1-6; D is unclear. V shed 0 bases and J shed 5 bases, with 3 bases lying between them. CDR3 size: 13 residues. CDR1 SGHRS and CDR2 YFSETQ come from the germline V gene. The CDR3 nucleotides read TGCGCCAGCAGCTTGGCCAATAATTCACCCCTCCACTTT. It translates to CASSLANNSPLHF.

This chain uses TRBV29-1 with TRBJ1-1; D gene ambiguous. The CDR3 is made up of 12 amino acids. Germline V CDR1 and CDR2: SQVTM, ANQGSEA. Trimming cost V 5 bases and J 2 bases, with 9 bases left between them. CDR3 in amino acids: CSVRHFNTEAFF. Written as DNA, the CDR3 is TGCAGCGTTAGGCATTTCAACACTGAAGCTTTCTTT.

V usage is TRBV12-3 or TRBV12-4 and J usage is TRBJ2-5; D is possibly TRBD2 (7 bases). The CDR3 length is 16 residues. The V and J ends lost 0 bases and 2 bases respectively, with 13 bases between them. CDR3 sequence (DNA): TGTGCCAGCAGTTTAGCCCTCGGGGGGCGGCAAGAGACCCAGTACTTC. Its protein is CASSLALGGRQETQYF.

The table lists this clonotype with a few counts. The chain is built from TRBV25-1 and TRBJ2-5; the D gene could be TRBD1 or TRBD2 (7 bases each). The tail of the sequence fits TRBJ2-7 better, so the J call may be wrong. The CDR3 loop spans 13 amino acids. Germline CDR1 MGHDK, CDR2 SYGVNS. This CDR3 is CASKPPGGDEQYF. CDR3 DNA sequence: TGTGCCAGCAAACCTCCAGGGGGGGACGAGCAGTACTTC.

V usage is TRBV29-1 and J usage is TRBJ2-7; D unclear. From germline, CDR1 is SQVTM and CDR2 ANQGSEA. The V and J ends lost 2 bases and 3 bases respectively, with 8 bases between them. The CDR3 totals 12 residues. This CDR3 is CSVENSNYEQYF. The CDR3 DNA reads as TGCAGCGTTGAAAATAGCAACTACGAGCAGTACTTC.

This rearrangement joins TRBV24-1 to TRBJ2-5, with 7 bases fitting TRBD2. Germline CDR1 reads KGHDR; CDR2 reads SFDVKD. The CDR3 sequence is 11 residues long. The V segment lost 9 bases and the J segment 5 bases; nucleotides outside the gene matches: 2. The CDR3 here is CATAGGETQYF. DNA of the CDR3: TGTGCCACCGCCGGGGGGGAGACCCAGTACTTC.

This clonotype was counted only a few times. The chain links TRBV21-1 to TRBJ2-7; TRBD1 is the table's D call and was not checked against the DNA. TRBV21-1 is shown as a pseudogene. The CDR3 extends over 16 amino acids. DNA of the CDR3: TGTGCCAGCAGCAAAGCAAACCGACAGGGGCGGTACGAGCAGTACTTC. Amino acid sequence: CASSKANRQGRYEQYF.

The V gene is TRBV7-9, the J gene TRBJ2-3, with 11 bases matching TRBD2. With 5 bases clipped from V and 6 bases from J, the junction kept 16 bases outside the gene matches. Germline CDR1 is SEHNR and CDR2 is FQNEAQ (reference sequence). The CDR3 extends over 18 amino acids. Here the CDR3 DNA reads TGTGCCAGCAGCCCGAATACACTAGCGGGAGTTGCTGCTGATACGCAGTATTTT. Its protein product is CASSPNTLAGVAADTQYF.

The chain couples TRBV20-1 to TRBJ2-5; TRBD2 might be the D (6 bases). The CDR3 length is 13 residues. The V gene's germline CDR1 is DFQATT and CDR2 SNEGSKA (reference sequence). V shed 7 bases and J shed 5 bases, with 17 bases lying between them. The CDR3 DNA sequence: TGCAGTGTCGCGGGGTCGATCTCGGAGACCCAGTACTTC. Translation: CSVAGSISETQYF.

This clonotype showed up many times. The V and J genes are TRBV6-2 or TRBV6-3 and TRBJ2-7; no clear D. Germline V CDR1 and CDR2: MNHEY, SVGEGT. Deletions cut 7 bases from V and 5 bases from J, with 27 bases between. The CDR3 sequence is 17 residues long. This CDR3 reads CASTGGLPSQGNHEQYF. As DNA, the CDR3 is TGTGCCAGCACCGGCGGATTGCCCTCACAAGGGAACCACGAGCAGTACTTC.

The gene calls are TRBV2 and TRBJ2-6; no clear D. The germline gives CDR1 SNHLY, CDR2 FYNNEI. The germline V and J ends were trimmed by 7 bases and 4 bases, with 11 bases remaining between them. This CDR3 is built from 14 residues. CDR3 DNA sequence: TGTGCCAGCACTGACGGCCGAGGGGCCAACGTCCTGACTTTC. Translated: CASTDGRGANVLTF. Full variable domain (remainder filled in from reference TRBV2 and TRBJ2-6): EPEVTQTPSHQVTQMGQEVILRCVPISNHLYFYWYRQILGQKVEFLVSFYNNEISEKSEIFDDQFSVERPDGSNFTLKIRSTKLEDSAMYFCASTDGRGANVLTFGAGSRLTVL.

V is TRBV7-3 and J is TRBJ2-7; 8 bases align to TRBD2. Germline assignment: CDR1 SGHTA and CDR2 FQGTGA. This CDR3 spans 14 amino acids. Unmatched junction bases numbered 6, after V lost 4 bases and J lost 4 bases. The CDR3, as DNA: TGTGCCAGCAGCTCGGAGAGCGGGAGTTACGAGCAGTACTTC. This codes for CASSSESGSYEQYF.

As to this clonotype: Germline and junction disagree at one end, which may indicate a read error. This rearrangement joins TRBV5-8 to TRBJ2-3; 12 bases match TRBD2. The germline V gene encodes CDR1 SGHTS and CDR2 YDEGEE. The CDR3 totals 18 residues. The DNA for the CDR3 is TGTGCCAGCAGCTTTGCTTCCGTACTAGCGGGGGGCACGGATACGCAGTATTTT. Translated: CASSFASVLAGGTDTQYF.

This clonotype was seen a few times. The V gene is TRBV7-9, the J gene TRBJ2-5; the D gene is possibly TRBD1 (6 bases). The CDR3 runs 14 residues. The germline CDR1 and CDR2 sequences are SEHNR and FQNEAQ (reference sequence). The V gene lost 4 bases and the J gene lost 4 bases, with 13 bases spanning the gap. For the CDR3, the DNA is TGTGCCAGCAGCTCCCACAGGGACCGAGAGACCCAGTACTTC. Translating gives CASSSHRDRETQYF.

This rearrangement joins TRBV6-1 to TRBJ1-5; 8 bases are shared with TRBD1. Germline assignment: CDR1 MNHNS and CDR2 SASEGT. Trimming cost V 4 bases and J 7 bases; bases outside gene matches: 9. This CDR3 is 15 amino acids long. The CDR3 loop is CASSGGTGDMQPQHF. CDR3 sequence (DNA): TGTGCCAGCAGTGGTGGGACAGGAGACATGCAGCCCCAGCATTTT.

The V and J genes are TRBV5-5 and TRBJ2-5, with TRBD2 identical over 12 bases. The CDR3 is 18 amino acids. Germline lookup yields CDR1 SGHKS and CDR2 YYEKEE (reference sequence). Trimming removed 4 bases from V and 1 base from J; junction bases left unmatched: 11. CDR3 in DNA: TGTGCCAGCAGCCAAGGACTAGCGGGGATAGGGACCCAAGAGACCCAGTACTTC. It codes for CASSQGLAGIGTQETQYF.

Comments on this clonotype: One end of the junction does not line up with germline, which may come from a read error. This chain links TRBV7-2 with TRBJ1-5, with 8 bases identical to TRBD1. This CDR3 is built from 14 residues. From germline, CDR1 is SGHTA and CDR2 FQGNSA. The CDR3 is CASSSGGGLGPRHF. Here the CDR3 DNA reads TGTGCCAGCAGCTCAGGGGGCGGGTTGGGGCCCCGGCATTTT. Filled out from reference TRBV7-2 and TRBJ1-5, the complete variable domain reads GAGVSQSPSNKVTEKGKDVELRCDPISGHTALYWYRQSLGQGLEFLIYFQGNSAPDKSGLPSDRFSAERTGGSVSTLTIQRTQQEDSAVYLCASSSGGGLGPRHFGDGTRLSIL.

The chain employs TRBV6-6 and TRBJ1-6; D gene unclear. The CDR3 spans 15 residues. Germline V CDR1 and CDR2: MNHNY, SVGAGI (reference sequence). V was pared by 6 bases and J by 0 bases, with 9 bases between. The CDR3 DNA reads as TGTGCCAGCAGGGACCAGAGCTCCTATAATTCACCCCTCCACTTT. Its translation: CASRDQSSYNSPLHF.